This record covers a single T cell receptor beta chain. Its matching antigen is unknown. The CDR3 has 15 amino acids. Germline V gives CDR1 SGHRS, CDR2 YFSETQ. V lost 0 bases to trimming and J lost 5 bases, with 12 bases between them. This entry is derived from a study of T cell responses to AZD1222 COVID-19 vaccine. The data were produced by immunoSEQ multiplex PCR, yet TCRdb's version contains in-frame clones alone and is incomplete. The table shows some 120,000 clones, with about nine tenths occurring only once. Notes on the study in general: Spike-specific TCR breadth and depth rose after two AZD1222 doses.

Specimen: peripheral blood, collected on day 0 of AZD1222 vaccination. The TCR comes from an adult in good health. The chain links TRBV5-1 to TRBJ2-1; D remains unclear. Here the CDR3 reads CASSLGERKDNEQFF. The CDR3 nucleotides are TGCGCCAGCAGCTTGGGAGAGAGGAAGGACAATGAGCAGTTCTTC. Based on the CDR3 plus reference TRBV5-1 and TRBJ2-1, the full variable domain is KAGVTQTPRYLIKTRGQQVTLSCSPISGHRSVSWYQQTPGQGLQFLFEYFSETQRNKGNFPGRFSGRQFSNSRSEMNVSTLELGDSALYLCASSLGERKDNEQFFGPGTRLTVL.